The rows below give T cell receptor beta chains drawn from one sample of a study of T cell repertoires in cytomegalovirus infection. TCRdb redid the calling of the reads with MiXCR, one entry per CDR3 protein. The table lists some 560,000 distinct CDR3 sequences, around 40% of them singletons, with around 50% in the top ten. These TCRs' antigens remain unknown. The sample here was cultured PBMCs, taken from culture after CMV antigen stimulation. These receptors all come from a human donor in good health (CMV status not recorded). Some clones in this sample may be carry-over from other donors' samples. The CDR3 runs from the conserved cysteine through the conserved F or W. The D gene is left open where the match is weak. Rows give clone size only sometimes, using once, few, many, or a class for an expanded clone.

size	V	J	D	CDR3	DNA
few	TRBV11-1	TRBJ1-2	-	CASSLGLGYGYTF	TGTGCCAGCAGCTTAGGGTTGGGCTATGGCTACACCTTC
-	TRBV25-1	TRBJ2-3	-	CASSIMLVFGDTQYF	TGTGCCAGCAGCATCATGTTGGTGTTTGGAGATACGCAGTATTTT
few	TRBV7-6	TRBJ2-1	TRBD2	CASSTSGMDEQFF	TGTGCCAGCAGCACCAGCGGGATGGATGAGCAGTTCTTC
-	TRBV7-8	TRBJ1-3	-	CASSNPRGIGNTIYF	TGTGCCAGCAGCAACCCGAGGGGGATCGGAAACACCATATATTTT
-	TRBV2	TRBJ2-3	-	CASSEAFTSPRTDTQYF	TGTGCCAGCAGTGAAGCTTTCACTAGCCCTAGGACGGATACGCAGTATTTT
-	TRBV19	TRBJ1-3	-	CASSIERAESGNTIYF	TGTGCCAGTAGTATAGAGAGAGCGGAATCTGGAAACACCATATATTTT
once	TRBV7-2	TRBJ2-1	TRBD2	CASSPNRTSGRYEQFF	TGTGCCAGCAGCCCCAACCGGACTAGCGGGAGGTATGAGCAGTTCTTC
few	TRBV7-6	TRBJ2-7	TRBD2	CASSLARGSEQYF	TGTGCCAGCAGCTTAGCGCGGGGGAGCGAGCAGTACTTC
-	TRBV6-8	TRBJ1-1	TRBD1	CASSDRGAGDATEAFF	TGTGCCAGCAGTGACAGGGGCGCCGGCGATGCCACTGAAGCTTTCTTT
few	TRBV6-1	TRBJ2-5	-	CASSDGLRTDYF	TGTGCCAGCAGTGATGGACTAAGGACCGATTACTTC
few	TRBV15	TRBJ1-5	TRBD1	CATSRDRGSNQPQHF	TGTGCCACCAGCAGGGACAGGGGTAGCAATCAGCCCCAGCATTTT
-	TRBV5-1	TRBJ1-2	-	CASSLMPGKLGYTF	TGCGCCAGCAGCTTGATGCCAGGGAAACTGGGCTACACCTTC
few	TRBV4-1	TRBJ2-7	-	CASSQDPLTETTGLYEQYF	TGCGCCAGCAGCCAAGATCCCCTGACAGAAACCACGGGGCTCTACGAGCAGTACTTC
-	TRBV7-9	TRBJ2-2	-	CASSYSPNTGELFF	TGTGCCAGCAGCTACAGCCCGAACACCGGGGAGCTGTTTTTT
-	TRBV2	TRBJ1-3	-	CASSDNHPSSGNTIYF	TGTGCCAGCAGTGATAACCATCCGAGCTCTGGAAACACCATATATTTT
many	TRBV7-2	TRBJ2-7	TRBD2	CASSPTSVNYEQYF	TGTGCCAGCAGCCCGACTAGCGTAAACTACGAGCAGTACTTC
-	TRBV12-3/TRBV12-4	TRBJ2-1	-	CASSVTNEQFF	TGTGCCAGCAGCGTTACGAATGAGCAGTTCTTC
few	TRBV7-2	TRBJ1-4	-	CASSLGPPTNEKLFF	TGTGCCAGCAGCTTGGGACCACCAACTAATGAAAAACTGTTTTTT
-	TRBV5-1	TRBJ2-1	TRBD1	CASNNAVRGQLYNEQFF	TGCGCCAGCAACAACGCAGTCCGGGGACAGCTCTACAATGAGCAGTTCTTC
few	TRBV20-1	TRBJ2-1	-	CSARALGLQPYNEQFF	TGCAGTGCTAGAGCTCTGGGGCTGCAACCCTACAATGAGCAGTTCTTC
few	TRBV7-8	TRBJ2-5	TRBD1	CASGTGEETQYF	TGTGCCAGCGGGACAGGGGAAGAGACCCAGTACTTC
-	TRBV6-2/TRBV6-3	TRBJ1-2	-	CASRSVLYGYTF	TGTGCCAGCAGAAGCGTCCTTTATGGCTACACCTTC
few	TRBV7-2	TRBJ2-2	-	CASSPYGTRNTGELFF	TGTGCCAGCAGCCCATACGGGACAAGGAACACCGGGGAGCTGTTTTTT
once	TRBV15	TRBJ1-2	-	CATSRASVVPNGYTF	TGTGCCACCAGCAGAGCTTCAGTCGTCCCTAATGGCTACACCTTC
-	TRBV18	TRBJ2-1	-	CASSPGTPNEQFF	TGTGCCAGCTCACCCGGGACTCCCAATGAGCAGTTCTTC
-	TRBV20-1	TRBJ1-5	TRBD1	CSATHGGGQDQPQHF	TGCAGTGCTACCCACGGGGGGGGACAGGACCAGCCCCAGCATTTT
-	TRBV28	TRBJ1-2	-	CASSFGGFGYTF	TGTGCCAGCAGTTTCGGTGGGTTCGGCTACACCTTC
few	TRBV7-2	TRBJ1-2	-	CASSLVSRSSNYGYTF	TGTGCCAGCAGCTTAGTCTCCAGATCCTCTAACTATGGCTACACCTTC
-	TRBV7-2	TRBJ1-2	-	CASSLGGGGDGYTF	TGTGCCAGCAGCTTAGGAGGTGGGGGGGATGGCTACACCTTC